Below are 13 T cell receptor beta chains sequenced from a single sample in a study of cytomegalovirus exposure and HLA in healthy donors. The PCR made use of 60 Vbeta and 13 Jbeta primers. Measured with immunoSEQ multiplex PCR; TCRdb has only the in-frame clones, and not every one. This table holds tens of thousands of clones, more than 65% found once. Sample: PBMCs. These receptors were obtained from a woman in her forties or fifties in good health and CMV-seronegative.

The chain recombines TRBV19 with TRBJ2-2, with D unclear. This CDR3 contains 11 residues. Trimming cost V 8 bases and J 4 bases, with 5 bases left between them. Per germline, CDR1 LNHDA and CDR2 SQIVND (reference sequence). As DNA, the CDR3 is TGTGCCAGTTCCCTCACCGGGGAGCTGTTTTTT. Encoded protein: CASSLTGELFF.

The V and J genes are TRBV9 and TRBJ1-2, with D possibly TRBD1 on 6 matching bases. CDR1 and CDR2 (germline): SGDLS, YYNGEE. The CDR3 extends over 16 amino acids. Trimming removed 4 bases at V and 4 bases at J, with 20 bases between. CDR3 coding DNA: TGTGCCAGCAGCCCAAGCGGGAACAGGGCAGGCTATGGCTACACCTTC. It translates to CASSPSGNRAGYGYTF.

The rearrangement joins TRBV28 to TRBJ2-5; 7 bases fit TRBD1. CDR1 MDHEN and CDR2 SYDVKM come from the germline V gene. The CDR3 has 14 amino acids. Unmatched junction bases numbered 7, after V lost 5 bases and J lost 4 bases. Written as DNA, the CDR3 is TGTGCCAGCAGTAAAGGGGGCATGGGAGAGACCCAGTACTTC. It yields the protein CASSKGGMGETQYF. The complete variable domain, with remaining parts taken from reference TRBV28 and TRBJ2-5, reads DVKVTQSSRYLVKRTGEKVFLECVQDMDHENMFWYRQDPGLGLRLIYFSYDVKMKEKGDIPEGYSVSREKKERFSLILESASTNQTSMYLCASSKGGMGETQYFGPGTRLLVL.

The chain combines TRBV6-1 with TRBJ1-4, with a tentative D call TRBD1 (6 bases). V lost 7 bases and J 13 bases, leaving 25 bases between the germline ends. Germline loops: CDR1 MNHNS, CDR2 SASEGT. This CDR3 has 15 amino acids. The CDR3 nucleotides are TGTGCCAGCAAGGGAACCGGACAGCACTCGGTTAGACTGTTTTTT. Its protein product is CASKGTGQHSVRLFF.

Comments on this clone: Different DNA sequences within this sample yield the same CDR3. The genes are TRBV4-1 and TRBJ2-5, with TRBD1 matching 9 bases. Germline V CDR1 and CDR2: MGHRA, YSYEKL. The V segment lost 1 base and the J segment 3 bases; nucleotides outside the gene matches: 6. The CDR3 loop spans 16 amino acids. CDR3 DNA: TGCGCCAGCAGCCAAGTGCCCAGGACAGGGGAAGAGACCCAGTACTTC. Its protein product is CASSQVPRTGEETQYF.

The chain uses TRBV27 and TRBJ2-7, with 11 positions matching TRBD2. The V segment lost 6 bases and the J segment 4 bases; nucleotides outside the gene matches: 11. Germline V gives CDR1 MNHEY, CDR2 SMNVEV (reference sequence). The CDR3 is 16 residues long. DNA of the CDR3: TGTGCCAGCAGGCCCTTCACTAGCGGGGGCTCGTACGAGCAGTACTTC. Translating gives CASRPFTSGGSYEQYF.

The chain links TRBV27 to TRBJ2-3, with a possible D match to TRBD1 (6 bases). The length of the CDR3 is 13 residues. V was shortened by 4 bases and J by 5 bases, with 10 bases between the two germline ends. CDR1 is MNHEY, CDR2 SMNVEV, per germline (reference sequence). Here the CDR3 DNA reads TGTGCCAGCAGTTACAGGGCGGTAGATACGCAGTATTTT. Protein: CASSYRAVDTQYF.

The chain combines TRBV19 with TRBJ2-1; 9 bases are shared with TRBD2. This CDR3 region has 15 residues. Trimming cost V 6 bases and J 8 bases; bases outside gene matches: 11. CDR1 and CDR2 from the germline V gene are LNHDA and SQIVND (reference sequence). The CDR3 nucleotides read TGTGCCAGTAGCCTATCGGCGGGGGGGCCACATGAGCAGTTCTTC. Its protein is CASSLSAGGPHEQFF.

The CDR3 sequence is CASSPDSQREAFF. CDR3 bases: TGTGCCAGCTCACCAGACAGCCAGAGGGAAGCTTTCTTT. J is TRBJ1-1 and V is TRBV18; D perhaps matches TRBD1 (5 bases). The length of the CDR3 is 13 residues. Germline V gene lookup returns CDR1 KGHSH and CDR2 LQKENI. The ends were cut back, 2 bases at V and 8 bases at J, with 12 bases in the middle.

This clone was recorded a few times. The chain has TRBV5-1 and TRBJ2-3; 7 bases are a match to TRBD2. CDR3 length: 15 amino acids. The V gene's germline CDR1 is SGHRS and CDR2 YFSETQ. V dropped 0 bases and J dropped 1; count of bases not matched to a gene: 2. This CDR3 is CASSLGRGGTDTQYF. CDR3 bases: TGCGCCAGCAGCTTGGGACGGGGGGGCACAGATACGCAGTATTTT.

This clone is a singleton in its sample. This chain links TRBV18 with TRBJ2-2; D call uncertain. Germline V gives CDR1 KGHSH, CDR2 LQKENI. The CDR3 runs to 14 residues. Trimming cost V 1 base and J 3 bases, with 6 bases left between them. The CDR3 sequence: CASSPLPHTGELFF. Here the CDR3 DNA reads TGTGCCAGCTCACCACTCCCTCACACCGGGGAGCTGTTTTTT.

The chain uses TRBV4-2 and TRBJ1-5; D is perhaps TRBD1 (5 bases). Germline V gives CDR1 LGHNA, CDR2 YNFKEQ. Trimming shortened V by 0 bases and J by 0 bases, and 6 bases separated the two germline ends. This CDR3 spans 15 amino acids. The CDR3 DNA reads TGTGCCAGCAGCCAAGATAGGGGTAGCAATCAGCCCCAGCATTTT. Translating it yields CASSQDRGSNQPQHF.

The V and J genes are TRBV18 and TRBJ1-5, with D unresolved. The germline V gene encodes CDR1 KGHSH and CDR2 LQKENI. V lost 6 bases and J lost 0, with 12 bases in between. The CDR3 has 15 amino acids. The CDR3 reads CASSPSGSSNQPQHF. CDR3 nucleotides: TGTGCCAGCTCTCCCAGCGGTTCTAGCAATCAGCCCCAGCATTTT.